One and the same sample provided the 29 T cell receptor beta chains below, sequenced in a study of response to subunit inactivated influenza vaccine. TCRdb re-called the RT-PCR reads through MiXCR, storing one row per CDR3 protein. The data hold about half a million distinct CDR3 sequences, with about 8% observed a single time. The input for sequencing was PBMCs from blood, taken approximately 25 months after vaccination. These receptors all stem from a man aged 45 to 75 who received an inactivated influenza vaccine.

This clonotype has a handful of counts. The genes are TRBV3-1 and TRBJ2-1; TRBD1 matches at 7 bases. Germline V lookup: CDR1 LGHDT, CDR2 YNNKEL (reference sequence). This CDR3 is 15 amino acids long. Trimming took 0 bases from V and 8 from J; bases not matched to a gene: 7. CDR3 sequence (DNA): TGTGCCAGCAGCCAAGACCCCAGACAGGGCGATGAGCAGTTCTTC. This gives the protein CASSQDPRQGDEQFF.

This clonotype has at least ten counts. This chain links TRBV5-5 with TRBJ2-2; D uncertain. Trimming left V 1 base short and J 4 bases short, with 11 bases between. Germline V gene data show CDR1 as SGHKS and CDR2 as YYEKEE (reference sequence). This CDR3 has 15 residues. The CDR3 sequence is CASSLLGGVTGELFF. CDR3 bases: TGTGCCAGCAGCTTGTTAGGCGGTGTCACCGGGGAGCTGTTTTTT.

At least ten counts were recorded for this clonotype. The CDR3 is CASSYTGSNEQFF. The CDR3, as DNA: TGTGCCAGCAGCTACACAGGGAGCAATGAGCAGTTCTTC. This chain joins TRBV5-5 and TRBJ2-1; weak D call: TRBD1 (6 bases). V shed 3 bases and J shed 6 bases, with 10 bases lying between them. Germline V CDR1 and CDR2: SGHKS, YYEKEE (reference sequence). This CDR3 has 13 amino acids.

The sample holds many counts of this clonotype. This chain joins TRBV29-1 and TRBJ2-1, with TRBD2 identical over 7 bases. Per the germline V gene, CDR1 is SQVTM and CDR2 is ANQGSEA. The ends lost 0 bases at V and 2 bases at J; junction bases unmatched: 7. The CDR3 totals 16 residues. In DNA form, the CDR3 reads TGCAGCGTTGAAGATTCTCTAGCGGAGACCTACAATGAGCAGTTCTTC. Translation: CSVEDSLAETYNEQFF.

This clonotype appeared a few times. This chain joins TRBV12-3 or TRBV12-4 and TRBJ2-5, with D perhaps matching TRBD1 (6 bases). The CDR3 spans 13 residues. V lost 6 bases, J lost 2 bases, and 10 bases lay in between. As DNA, the CDR3 is TGTGCCAGCAGACAGGGTGTTCAAGAGACCCAGTACTTC. This translates into CASRQGVQETQYF.

This clonotype was seen ten or more times. This chain links TRBV4-3 with TRBJ2-7; 10 nucleotides agree with TRBD2. CDR1 is LGHNA, CDR2 YSLEER, per germline. The CDR3 is 23 residues long. Unmatched junction bases numbered 26, after V lost 0 bases and J lost 3 bases. DNA of the CDR3: TGCGCCAGCAGCCAAGATTATAGTTTCGGTAGCGGGAGGTATTGGGTATGGCTCTACGAGCAGTACTTC. Its protein is CASSQDYSFGSGRYWVWLYEQYF.

In this sample, this clonotype turned up a few times. V and J are TRBV29-1 and TRBJ2-3; 10 bases fit TRBD2. Germline V lookup: CDR1 SQVTM, CDR2 ANQGSEA. This CDR3 is built from 17 residues. J was trimmed by 6 bases and V by 6 bases; bases with no gene match: 18. The CDR3 is CSVRFSAGGLAGDTQYF. The CDR3, as DNA: TGCAGCGTACGGTTCTCAGCGGGAGGGCTCGCGGGGGATACGCAGTATTTT.

This clonotype was seen at least ten times. The V gene is TRBV7-2, the J gene TRBJ2-5; 12 bases are shared with TRBD1. The CDR3 runs to 15 residues. CDR1 SGHTA and CDR2 FQGNSA come from the germline V gene. V lost 0 bases and J lost 5; bases outside the gene matches: 1. The DNA for the CDR3 is TGTGCCAGCAGCTTAGCAGGGACAGGGGGCGAGACCCAGTACTTC. Protein product: CASSLAGTGGETQYF.

This clonotype was observed a handful of times. This chain joins TRBV10-3 and TRBJ1-2; perhaps TRBD1 as D (6 bases). Germline assignment: CDR1 ENHRY and CDR2 SYGVKD. The CDR3 is 13 amino acids. The V end was cut by 3 bases, the J end by 4 bases, with 9 bases between. DNA of the CDR3: TGTGCCATCAGTGAAAACAGGGTCTATGGCTACACCTTC. Protein: CAISENRVYGYTF.

This clonotype showed up many times. The V call is TRBV14, the J call TRBJ2-4, with unresolved D. Trimming took 0 bases from V and 9 from J, leaving 9 bases between them. Germline V gene data show CDR1 as SGHDN and CDR2 as FVKESK. The CDR3 covers 13 residues. The CDR3 region has the DNA TGTGCCAGCAGCCAAGACTTGGTAGCCATTCAGTACTTC. It encodes CASSQDLVAIQYF.

The V gene is TRBV5-1, the J gene TRBJ2-1, with D possibly TRBD1 on 7 matching bases. The CDR3 is made up of 16 amino acids. V shed 0 bases and J shed 2 bases, with 12 bases lying between them. Germline-derived CDR1 and CDR2 are SGHRS and YFSETQ. The chain's CDR3 is CASSLAGGITYNEQFF. CDR3 sequence (DNA): TGCGCCAGCAGCTTGGCAGGGGGGATCACCTACAATGAGCAGTTCTTC.

The sample holds a few counts of this clonotype. The genes are TRBV7-2 and TRBJ2-7; D is perhaps TRBD1 (6 bases). The CDR3 runs 14 residues. Per the germline V gene, CDR1 is SGHTA and CDR2 is FQGNSA. With 3 bases removed from V and 1 base from J, the gap between germline ends came to 10 bases. CDR3 loop: CASSFQTGSYEQYF. As DNA, the CDR3 is TGTGCCAGCAGCTTCCAGACAGGTTCCTACGAGCAGTACTTC.

The chain links TRBV10-3 to TRBJ1-4, with 9 nucleotides matching TRBD1. In germline, CDR1 is ENHRY, CDR2 SYGVKD. With 2 bases clipped from V and 10 bases from J, the junction kept 14 bases outside the gene matches. This CDR3 spans 17 amino acids. CDR3 DNA: TGTGCCATCAGTGAGGGACAGGGGCAACTCGTAGGTGGAAAACTGTTTTTT. This sequence encodes CAISEGQGQLVGGKLFF.

The chain couples TRBV18 to TRBJ2-7; perhaps D is TRBD1 or TRBD2 (5 bases each). Per germline, CDR1 KGHSH and CDR2 LQKENI. V gave up 6 bases and J gave up 2 bases, with 14 bases separating them. The CDR3 sequence is 14 residues long. The CDR3 sequence is CASSLTGDAYEQYF. CDR3 in DNA: TGTGCCAGCTCGCTCACCGGGGACGCCTACGAGCAGTACTTC.

The chain joins TRBV7-9 to TRBJ2-5, with 7 bases that match TRBD1. Per germline, CDR1 SEHNR and CDR2 FQNEAQ (reference sequence). The trim removed 5 bases at V and 4 bases at J, leaving 10 bases unmatched. This CDR3 comprises 15 residues. The CDR3 reads CASSLRQGNGETQYF. CDR3 coding DNA: TGTGCCAGCAGCCTACGACAGGGAAATGGAGAGACCCAGTACTTC.

This chain connects TRBV12-3 or TRBV12-4 to TRBJ2-3; D remains ambiguous. This CDR3 is 13 amino acids long. Trimming pared 8 bases from V and 3 bases from J, leaving 12 bases between. CDR3 sequence: CASRWSGTDTQYF. The CDR3, as DNA: TGTGCCAGCCGATGGTCAGGTACAGATACGCAGTATTTT.

Many counts were recorded for this clonotype. The chain couples TRBV12-3 or TRBV12-4 to TRBJ2-1, with 7 bases aligning to TRBD2. The CDR3 is made up of 16 amino acids. V trimming: 5 bases; J trimming: 6 bases; junction bases outside the gene matches: 13. CDR3 protein: CASSLFGRGISNEQFF. CDR3 bases: TGTGCCAGCAGTCTGTTTGGGCGGGGGATTAGCAATGAGCAGTTCTTC.

This rearrangement joins TRBV7-6 to TRBJ1-1; the D is unclear. This CDR3 has 13 amino acids. Germline CDR1 reads SGHVS; CDR2 reads FNYEAQ. The V end lost 5 bases, the J end lost 8 bases, and 15 bases lay between the germline ends. The CDR3 region is CASSPSVGAEAFF. The CDR3 DNA reads as TGTGCCAGCAGCCCTTCGGTAGGCGCCGAAGCTTTCTTT.

This clonotype occurred a few times. The chain recombines TRBV7-2 with TRBJ1-1; 7 nucleotides match TRBD1. Trimming at V came to 7 bases and at J to 0 bases, leaving 11 bases not matched to a gene. CDR1 is SGHTA and CDR2 is FQGNSA in the germline V gene. The CDR3 is 16 amino acids. The CDR3 DNA sequence: TGTGCCAGCACCCCGACCCGGGACAGCTTGAACACTGAAGCTTTCTTT. Protein product: CASTPTRDSLNTEAFF.

This clonotype was detected only a few times. The rearrangement uses TRBV4-3 and TRBJ1-1; no clear D. Germline CDR1 is LGHNA and CDR2 is YSLEER. The CDR3 runs to 17 residues. The V gene lost 0 bases and the J gene lost 3 bases, with 17 bases spanning the gap. CDR3 in DNA: TGCGCCAGCAGCCAAGATACCGCGACGGGAGGCTACACTGAAGCTTTCTTT. This gives the protein CASSQDTATGGYTEAFF.

This clonotype appeared many times. The J gene is TRBJ2-7, the V gene TRBV5-1, with TRBD2 as a possible D gene (5 bases). The V and J ends lost 4 bases and 6 bases respectively, with 14 bases between them. The CDR3 sequence is 13 residues long. The V gene's germline CDR1 is SGHRS and CDR2 YFSETQ. The chain's CDR3 is CASSLRTGSEQYF. Here the CDR3 DNA reads TGCGCCAGCAGCCTACGGACTGGCTCCGAGCAGTACTTC.

CDR3 nucleotides: TGCGCCAGCAGCTTGGGGGACAGGGTAGTCGACGAGCAGTACTTC. It codes for CASSLGDRVVDEQYF. The chain employs TRBV5-1 and TRBJ2-7; TRBD1 matches 9 bases. Germline V gene lookup returns CDR1 SGHRS and CDR2 YFSETQ. J was trimmed by 5 bases and V by 0 bases; bases with no gene match: 6. The CDR3 runs 15 residues.

This clonotype showed up just a few times. The V and J genes are TRBV15 and TRBJ2-5, with 10 bases that match TRBD1. This CDR3 is 14 amino acids long. Trimming removed 4 bases from V and 4 bases from J; junction bases left unmatched: 3. Germline V gene lookup returns CDR1 LNHNV and CDR2 YYDKDF (reference sequence). This CDR3 reads CATSTGQGGETQYF. CDR3 bases: TGTGCCACCAGCACTGGACAGGGGGGAGAGACCCAGTACTTC.

In its sample, this clonotype was seen a few times. The chain carries TRBV5-6 and TRBJ2-7, with 11 bases matching TRBD2. This CDR3 contains 15 residues. Per the germline V gene, CDR1 is SGHDT and CDR2 is YYEEEE. V lost 4 bases, J lost 2 bases, and 5 bases stayed unmatched. CDR3 region: CASSLFSGRAYEQYF. The CDR3 nucleotides read TGTGCCAGCAGCCTCTTTAGCGGGAGGGCCTACGAGCAGTACTTC.

This clonotype was counted once. A much larger clone is a single base away; this may be a read error. V gene TRBV4-1 combines with J gene TRBJ1-5; D unclear. Germline lookup yields CDR1 MGHRA and CDR2 YSYEKL. This CDR3 contains 15 residues. Here the CDR3 reads CASSQDWMSNHPQHF. The CDR3 coding sequence is TGCGCCAGCAGCCAAGATTGGATGAGCAATCATCCCCAGCATTTT.

This clonotype has ten or more counts. The rearrangement links TRBV5-1 to TRBJ2-2; D tentatively fits TRBD1 or TRBD2 (6 bases each). Germline V lookup: CDR1 SGHRS, CDR2 YFSETQ. V was pared by 1 base and J by 1 base, with 8 bases between. The CDR3 is 15 residues long. CDR3 residues: CASSLRGENTGELFF. The CDR3 DNA follows: TGCGCCAGCAGCTTGAGGGGGGAGAACACCGGGGAGCTGTTTTTT.

This clonotype was detected a few times. The V and J genes are TRBV5-1 and TRBJ2-7; D possibly corresponds to TRBD2 (7 bases). The CDR3 is 15 residues long. The V end lost 9 bases, the J end lost 1 base, and 20 bases lay between the germline ends. Germline CDR1 SGHRS, CDR2 YFSETQ. CDR3 coding DNA: TGCGCCACCCAGGGGAACCCGGGAGGTTCCTACGAGCAGTACTTC. It is translated as CATQGNPGGSYEQYF. The variable domain in full, completed from reference TRBV5-1 and TRBJ2-7, reads KAGVTQTPRYLIKTRGQQVTLSCSPISGHRSVSWYQQTPGQGLQFLFEYFSETQRNKGNFPGRFSGRQFSNSRSEMNVSTLELGDSALYLCATQGNPGGSYEQYFGPGTRLTVT.

This clonotype has a handful of counts. This chain connects TRBV12-3 or TRBV12-4 to TRBJ1-2; 9 bases map to TRBD1. Unmatched junction bases numbered 3, after V lost 4 bases and J lost 0 bases. This CDR3 is built from 15 residues. CDR3 bases: TGTGCCAGCAGTTCACAGGGGGCTACTAACTATGGCTACACCTTC. Its translation is CASSSQGATNYGYTF.

The table lists this clonotype with a few counts. The chain recombines TRBV7-2 with TRBJ1-4; 8 bases are a match to TRBD1. Germline CDR1 reads SGHTA; CDR2 reads FQGNSA. This CDR3 has 14 amino acids. The V gene end was trimmed by 6 bases and the J gene end by 4 bases; junction bases not matched to a gene: 4. Here the CDR3 reads CASRPTGGNEKLFF. CDR3 DNA sequence: TGTGCCAGCAGACCCACAGGGGGTAATGAAAAACTGTTTTTT.